The 28 T cell receptor beta chains listed next were all sequenced from one sample in a study of shared clonotypes between healthy human individuals. Naive CD8 isolation took CD45RO-negative cells positively selected for CCR7 and excluded terminally differentiated effector memory CD45RA+ cells. This table comes from immunoSEQ multiplex PCR, and its TCRdb copy is limited to in-frame clones, with some not included. The sample has roughly 2.1 million clones, more than 85% seen once. The sequencing input was naive CD8+ T cells from PBMCs. The receptor source for this set is a young man in good health. Some clones in this sample may be carry-over from other donors' samples.

The chain joins TRBV7-6 to TRBJ1-5; D is unresolved. CDR3 length: 15 residues. V was shortened by 1 base and J by 2 bases, with 9 bases between the two germline ends. The germline CDR1 and CDR2 sequences are SGHVS and FNYEAQ. The CDR3, as DNA: TGTGCCAGCAGCTTAGAATGGGGTGGCAATCAGCCCCAGCATTTT. The encoded protein is CASSLEWGGNQPQHF.

This chain connects TRBV6-4 to TRBJ1-2; no clear D. The CDR3 has 15 residues. Germline loops: CDR1 MRHNA, CDR2 SNTAGT. Trimming cost V 9 bases and J 1 base, with 18 bases left between them. As DNA, the CDR3 is TGTGCCAGACGGGCGGCAGCGCCTTTTAACTATGGCTACACCTTC. Encoded protein: CARRAAAPFNYGYTF.

On this clone: Other DNA sequences in this sample translate to the same CDR3. This sequence joins TRBV18 and TRBJ2-7, with 7 bases matching TRBD1. Germline CDR1 and CDR2: KGHSH and LQKENI. With 0 bases clipped from V and 4 bases from J, the junction kept 0 bases outside the gene matches. The length of the CDR3 is 13 residues. The CDR3 region has the DNA TGTGCCAGCTCACCACCCAGGGGGTACGAGCAGTACTTC. It specifies CASSPPRGYEQYF.

The chain carries TRBV28 and TRBJ2-7; D not resolved. This CDR3 has 13 amino acids. Germline V gene sequence: CDR1 MDHEN, CDR2 SYDVKM. V lost 4 bases and J lost 1, with 8 bases in between. CDR3 amino acids: CASSSPRSYEQYF. In DNA form, the CDR3 reads TGTGCCAGCAGTTCTCCCCGATCCTACGAGCAGTACTTC.

The gene calls are TRBV11-2 and TRBJ2-1; 11 nucleotides align to TRBD2. Trimming took 2 bases from V and 4 from J; bases not matched to a gene: 10. Germline V gene sequence: CDR1 SGHAT, CDR2 FQNNGV. The CDR3 is made up of 18 amino acids. This CDR3 reads CASSLWPGTSGPYNEQFF. The CDR3 DNA sequence: TGTGCCAGCAGCTTATGGCCTGGGACTAGCGGACCTTACAATGAGCAGTTCTTC.

This sequence joins TRBV7-6 and TRBJ2-1, with 8 bases aligning to TRBD2. With 4 bases clipped from V and 5 bases from J, the junction kept 7 bases outside the gene matches. The CDR3 has 15 amino acids. Germline loops: CDR1 SGHVS, CDR2 FNYEAQ. The CDR3 sequence is CASSYRAGANNEQFF. The CDR3 coding sequence is TGTGCCAGCAGCTACCGAGCGGGAGCCAACAATGAGCAGTTCTTC.

The rearrangement joins TRBV15 to TRBJ2-7, with D perhaps assigned TRBD1 or TRBD2 (6 bases each). CDR3 length equals 15 residues. Trimming cost V 0 bases and J 5 bases, with 14 bases left between them. Germline loops: CDR1 LNHNV, CDR2 YYDKDF (reference sequence). The CDR3 is CATSREPQGRNEQYF. The CDR3 DNA sequence: TGTGCCACCAGCAGAGAACCCCAGGGGAGGAACGAGCAGTACTTC. Based on the CDR3 plus reference TRBV15 and TRBJ2-7, the full variable domain is DAMVIQNPRYQVTQFGKPVTLSCSQTLNHNVMYWYQQKSSQAPKLLFHYYDKDFNNEADTPDNFQSRRPNTSFCFLDIRSPGLGDTAMYLCATSREPQGRNEQYFGPGTRLTVT.

The chain uses TRBV19 and TRBJ2-5, with TRBD1 matching 12 bases. The CDR3 runs 17 residues. With V trimmed by 5 bases and J by 4 bases, 11 bases remained unmatched. The germline CDR1 and CDR2 sequences are LNHDA and SQIVND (reference sequence). The CDR3 sequence: CASSPKAGQGAGETQYF. The CDR3 coding sequence is TGTGCCAGTAGTCCCAAGGCGGGACAGGGGGCGGGAGAGACCCAGTACTTC.

This clone was detected only once. The chain recombines TRBV7-2 with TRBJ2-2, with 10 bases matching TRBD2. The CDR3 is 16 amino acids. V dropped 6 bases and J dropped 3; count of bases not matched to a gene: 7. Germline V gives CDR1 SGHTA, CDR2 FQGNSA. The chain's CDR3 is CASSPSGRPYTGELFF. CDR3 in DNA: TGTGCCAGCAGTCCTAGCGGGAGACCTTACACCGGGGAGCTGTTTTTT.

The rearrangement uses TRBV7-9 and TRBJ2-1; D remains ambiguous. The CDR3 runs 11 residues. The germline V gene has CDR1 SEHNR and CDR2 FQNEAQ (reference sequence). V lost 4 bases, J lost 9 bases, and 7 bases lay in between. CDR3 sequence: CASSSPVEQFF. The CDR3 DNA is TGTGCCAGCAGCTCCCCGGTTGAGCAGTTCTTC.

The CDR3 reads CAGGRQSDGGSYEQYF. The CDR3 DNA reads as TGTGCCGGAGGCCGACAGTCGGACGGCGGCTCCTACGAGCAGTACTTC. This rearrangement joins TRBV7-9 to TRBJ2-7; perhaps D is TRBD1 or TRBD2 (5 bases each). In germline, CDR1 is SEHNR, CDR2 FQNEAQ (reference sequence). The CDR3 has 16 residues. Trimming stripped 11 bases from V and 0 bases from J, with 23 bases between.

This chain links TRBV7-9 with TRBJ2-1, with D unclear. The CDR3 is 12 amino acids. The V gene lost 6 bases and the J gene lost 8 bases, with 11 bases spanning the gap. CDR1 is SEHNR, CDR2 FQNEAQ, per germline (reference sequence). CDR3 sequence: CASRFDPYEQFF. The CDR3 nucleotides are TGTGCCAGCAGGTTCGACCCCTATGAGCAGTTCTTC.

The chain employs TRBV19 and TRBJ1-5; no reliable D call. Trimming cost V 3 bases and J 0 bases, with 9 bases left between them. This CDR3 is built from 15 residues. CDR1 and CDR2 from the germline V gene are LNHDA and SQIVND (reference sequence). The CDR3 loop reads CASSIADLSNQPQHF. CDR3 in DNA: TGTGCCAGTAGTATCGCAGATCTTAGCAATCAGCCCCAGCATTTT.

The gene calls are TRBV28 and TRBJ2-1, with TRBD1 identical over 8 bases. The CDR3 runs to 15 residues. Germline CDR1 is MDHEN and CDR2 is SYDVKM. The V segment lost 6 bases and the J segment 4 bases; nucleotides outside the gene matches: 8. CDR3 bases: TGTGCCAGCAGCTTCAGACAGGGGATATACAATGAGCAGTTCTTC. Encoded protein: CASSFRQGIYNEQFF.

The chain has TRBV27 and TRBJ2-7, with 7 bases aligning to TRBD1. CDR1 and CDR2 (germline): MNHEY, SMNVEV (reference sequence). The CDR3 extends over 15 amino acids. The J segment lost 0 bases and the V segment lost 5 bases, leaving 7 bases of the junction unmatched. The CDR3 is CASSQTGIGSYEQYF. The CDR3 bases are TGTGCCAGCAGTCAGACAGGGATTGGCTCCTACGAGCAGTACTTC.

The chain uses TRBV11-2 and TRBJ1-6, with 10 bases lining up with TRBD1. Trimming took 4 bases from V and 9 from J; bases not matched to a gene: 6. Germline-derived CDR1 and CDR2 are SGHAT and FQNNGV. The CDR3 runs to 15 residues. CDR3 sequence (DNA): TGTGCCAGCAGCTCCCGCCGGGACAGGGGTTCACCCCTCCACTTT. The encoded protein is CASSSRRDRGSPLHF.

CDR3 sequence (DNA): TGTGCCAGCAGCGTAGCCCTTAAACCCACTAGAGCCGGGGAGCTGTTTTTT. It codes for CASSVALKPTRAGELFF. The chain links TRBV9 to TRBJ2-2; TRBD2 is a possible D gene (5 bases). There are 17 residues in the CDR3. Germline CDR1 reads SGDLS; CDR2 reads YYNGEE. Between the trimmed V and J ends, which lost 0 bases and 6 bases, there was a span of 18 bases. The full variable domain, rest sourced from reference TRBV9 and TRBJ2-2, is DSGVTQTPKHLITATGQRVTLRCSPRSGDLSVYWYQQSLDQGLQFLIQYYNGEERAKGNILERFSAQQFPDLHSELNLSSLELGDSALYFCASSVALKPTRAGELFFGEGSRLTVL.

This chain connects TRBV6-6 to TRBJ2-1, with 9 bases lining up with TRBD2. CDR1 is MNHNY and CDR2 is SVGAGI in the germline V gene (reference sequence). This CDR3 has 15 residues. J lost 4 bases, V lost 6 bases, and 7 bases had no gene match. CDR3 loop: CASSPTSGEYNEQFF. In DNA, the CDR3 is TGTGCCAGCAGCCCGACTAGCGGCGAATACAATGAGCAGTTCTTC.

This clone was seen just once. The rearrangement links TRBV7-9 to TRBJ2-7; 7 nucleotides agree with TRBD1. The CDR3 contains 15 residues. CDR1 and CDR2 (germline): SEHNR, FQNEAQ (reference sequence). Trimming removed 1 base from V and 0 bases from J; junction bases left unmatched: 3. CDR3 DNA sequence: TGTGCCAGCAGCTTAGAGGACAGGTTCTCCTACGAGCAGTACTTC. Encoded protein: CASSLEDRFSYEQYF.

CDR3 loop: CASSPRQGIYQERTQYF. CDR3 DNA sequence: TGTGCCAGCAGCCCCAGACAGGGGATATACCAAGAGAGGACCCAGTACTTC. The rearrangement links TRBV7-2 to TRBJ2-5; 8 bases are a match to TRBD1. After removal of 5 bases from V and 7 bases from J, the junction contained 18 bases not matched to a gene. Germline lookup yields CDR1 SGHTA and CDR2 FQGNSA. The CDR3 runs to 17 residues.

The gene calls are TRBV28 and TRBJ2-7; either TRBD1 or TRBD2 may supply D (9 bases each). CDR1 and CDR2 (germline): MDHEN, SYDVKM. Trimming removed 5 bases at V and 4 bases at J, with 30 bases between. The CDR3 length is 19 residues. CDR3 in amino acids: CASSPQGAWREGYRYEQYF. The CDR3, as DNA: TGTGCCAGCAGTCCACAGGGGGCTTGGCGGGAGGGCTACCGGTACGAGCAGTACTTC.

Concerning this clone itself: This specimen includes other DNA sequences encoding the same CDR3. The CDR3, as DNA: TGTGCCAGCAGCTTCTCCACCGGGGAGCTGTTTTTT. It codes for CASSFSTGELFF. The V call is TRBV7-9, the J call TRBJ2-2; D remains ambiguous. With 3 bases removed from V and 4 bases from J, the gap between germline ends came to 3 bases. CDR3 size: 12 residues. Germline CDR1 reads SEHNR; CDR2 reads FQNEAQ (reference sequence).

The chain uses TRBV19 and TRBJ2-2, with D perhaps TRBD1 or TRBD2 (5 bases each). Germline CDR1 reads LNHDA; CDR2 reads SQIVND (reference sequence). The CDR3 extends over 16 amino acids. Trimming took off 3 bases at V and 6 bases at J, with 17 bases between the two ends. The CDR3 DNA follows: TGTGCCAGTAGTATTGTTCGGGACCCCGTCCCCGGGGAGCTGTTTTTT. Translation: CASSIVRDPVPGELFF. Full variable domain (missing parts from reference TRBV19 and TRBJ2-2): DGGITQSPKYLFRKEGQNVTLSCEQNLNHDAMYWYRQDPGQGLRLIYYSQIVNDFQKGDIAEGYSVSREKKESFPLTVTSAQKNPTAFYLCASSIVRDPVPGELFFGEGSRLTVL.

The chain uses TRBV16 and TRBJ2-3; D remains ambiguous. This CDR3 has 14 residues. The germline V and J ends were trimmed by 0 bases and 4 bases, with 8 bases remaining between them. Germline CDR1 is KGHSY and CDR2 is FQNENV. The CDR3 loop reads CASSQSGFPDTQYF. As DNA, the CDR3 is TGTGCCAGCAGCCAATCAGGGTTCCCAGATACGCAGTATTTT.

This chain connects TRBV11-2 to TRBJ2-2; D possibly corresponds to TRBD1 (6 bases). V was clipped by 1 base and J by 4 bases, with 13 bases between them. Looked up from germline, CDR1 is SGHAT and CDR2 is FQNNGV. CDR3 length: 16 amino acids. The CDR3 sequence is CASSLGHRVVTGELFF. The CDR3 nucleotides are TGTGCCAGCAGCTTAGGTCACAGGGTTGTCACCGGGGAGCTGTTTTTT. Looking up the rest from reference TRBV11-2 and TRBJ2-2 gives the full variable domain: EAGVAQSPRYKIIEKRQSVAFWCNPISGHATLYWYQQILGQGPKLLIQFQNNGVVDDSQLPKDRFSAERLKGVDSTLKIQPAKLEDSAVYLCASSLGHRVVTGELFFGEGSRLTVL.

This rearrangement joins TRBV28 to TRBJ1-2; D not resolved. Per the germline V gene, CDR1 is MDHEN and CDR2 is SYDVKM. The V end was cut by 8 bases, the J end by 2 bases, with 18 bases between. There are 15 residues in the CDR3. The CDR3 reads CASSSLVSGNYGYTF. The CDR3 DNA is TGTGCCAGCTCCAGTTTGGTGAGCGGGAACTATGGCTACACCTTC.

V usage is TRBV10-3 and J usage is TRBJ1-1; 10 bases agree with TRBD1. CDR1 is ENHRY, CDR2 SYGVKD, per germline. The CDR3 length is 17 residues. V shed 6 bases, J shed 0 bases, and the junction held 10 bases outside the gene matches. For the CDR3, the DNA is TGTGCCATCAGCGAGGGGGACAGGGGCTTTATGAACACTGAAGCTTTCTTT. Amino acids: CAISEGDRGFMNTEAFF.

The chain employs TRBV11-2 and TRBJ2-3; the match to TRBD1 covers 12 bases. Per the germline V gene, CDR1 is SGHAT and CDR2 is FQNNGV. Trimming cost V 3 bases and J 6 bases; bases outside gene matches: 7. The CDR3 loop spans 16 amino acids. In DNA form, the CDR3 reads TGTGCCAGCAGCTTGATGGGGACAGGGGGCATGGATACGCAGTATTTT. It is translated as CASSLMGTGGMDTQYF.